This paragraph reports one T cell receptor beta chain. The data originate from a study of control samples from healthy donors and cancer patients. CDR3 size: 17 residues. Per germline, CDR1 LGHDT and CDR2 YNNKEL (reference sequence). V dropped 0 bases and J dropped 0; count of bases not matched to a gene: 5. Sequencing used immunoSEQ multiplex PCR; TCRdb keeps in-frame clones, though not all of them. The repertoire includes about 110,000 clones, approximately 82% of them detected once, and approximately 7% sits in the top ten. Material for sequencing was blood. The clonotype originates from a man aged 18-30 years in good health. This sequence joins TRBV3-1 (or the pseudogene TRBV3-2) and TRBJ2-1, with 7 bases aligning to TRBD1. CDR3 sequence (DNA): TGTGCCAGCAGCCAAGAGTTGAGGGACAGCTCCTACAATGAGCAGTTCTTC. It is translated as CASSQELRDSSYNEQFF.